The 24 T cell receptor beta chains presented below share a single source sample, sequenced in a study of blood T cell repertoires in COVID-19. Sequencing was performed with immunoSEQ multiplex PCR; in TCRdb, only in-frame clones are kept and a portion is missing. The sample lists fewer than 300,000 clones, roughly 85% seen once, with 8.5% to 9.5% in the top ten. Material: peripheral blood. The origin of the receptors is a woman aged 45-60 years who had recovered from COVID-19.

The rearrangement uses TRBV28 and TRBJ1-4, with D maybe TRBD1 (6 bases). The CDR3 extends over 17 amino acids. The V end lost 3 bases, the J end lost 0 bases, and 14 bases lay between the germline ends. Germline assignment: CDR1 MDHEN and CDR2 SYDVKM. The CDR3 sequence is CASSFPRGMTTNEKLFF. CDR3 in DNA: TGTGCCAGCAGTTTTCCGAGGGGGATGACAACTAATGAAAAACTGTTTTTT.

The chain links TRBV29-1 to TRBJ1-1; 10 bases are shared with TRBD1. The CDR3 runs to 14 residues. The trim removed 5 bases at V and 6 bases at J, leaving 9 bases unmatched. Germline values: CDR1 SQVTM, CDR2 ANQGSEA. The chain's CDR3 is CSVRPGTGASEAFF. DNA for the CDR3: TGCAGCGTTAGACCCGGGACAGGGGCGTCTGAAGCTTTCTTT.

J is TRBJ1-4 and V is TRBV28; 9 bases agree with TRBD1. CDR3 length: 15 amino acids. Germline V gene lookup returns CDR1 MDHEN and CDR2 SYDVKM. V was clipped by 5 bases and J by 7 bases; unmatched bases: 8. The CDR3 bases are TGTGCCAGCAGTCAAAACAGGGGGCGCGGTGAAAAACTGTTTTTT. Translation gives CASSQNRGRGEKLFF.

A remark on this clone: Other DNA sequences from this sample encode an identical CDR3 as well. The chain has TRBV5-1 and TRBJ2-3, with TRBD2 matching over 15 bases. The CDR3 extends over 15 amino acids. Losses at the gene ends were 4 bases for V and 6 bases for J; bases not matched to a gene: 3. The germline gives CDR1 SGHRS, CDR2 YFSETQ. DNA for the CDR3: TGCGCCAGCAGCACCGGACTAGCGGGAGGGGATACGCAGTATTTT. It specifies CASSTGLAGGDTQYF.

This sequence joins TRBV19 and TRBJ1-4, with a weak D call TRBD1 (5 bases). Trimming left V 7 bases short and J 4 bases short, with 16 bases between. The CDR3 is 15 amino acids. Germline V lookup: CDR1 LNHDA, CDR2 SQIVND (reference sequence). The CDR3 protein is CASIPVDKVNEKLFF. The CDR3 DNA is TGTGCCAGTATCCCCGTGGACAAAGTTAATGAAAAACTGTTTTTT.

V gene TRBV5-1 combines with J gene TRBJ1-1; 12 nucleotides agree with TRBD1. V lost 3 bases, J lost 6 bases, and 12 bases stayed unmatched. The germline CDR1 and CDR2 sequences are SGHRS and YFSETQ. This CDR3 is 17 amino acids long. CDR3 bases: TGCGCCAGCAGCTGGGGCCCGGGACAGGGGGCTGGGGCTGAAGCTTTCTTT. Translating it yields CASSWGPGQGAGAEAFF.

The rearrangement joins TRBV28 to TRBJ1-3, with D hard to call. V lost 3 bases and J 3 bases, leaving 6 bases between the germline ends. CDR1 MDHEN and CDR2 SYDVKM come from the germline V gene. This CDR3 contains 13 residues. The CDR3 bases are TGTGCCAGCAGTTTGGGGAGTGGAAACACCATATATTTT. This gives the protein CASSLGSGNTIYF.

The chain is built from TRBV18 and TRBJ1-2; a weak D match, TRBD1 (5 bases). The CDR3 totals 17 residues. V lost 2 bases and J 2 bases, leaving 18 bases between the germline ends. Germline lookup yields CDR1 KGHSH and CDR2 LQKENI. CDR3 sequence reads: CASSPRVEQEQNYGYTF. The DNA for the CDR3 is TGTGCCAGCTCACCAAGGGTAGAACAGGAACAAAACTATGGCTACACCTTC.

The chain is built from TRBV7-2 and TRBJ2-3; maybe TRBD2 (7 bases). V shed 2 bases and J shed 6 bases, with 12 bases lying between them. The germline V gene encodes CDR1 SGHTA and CDR2 FQGNSA. There are 14 residues in the CDR3. The CDR3 coding sequence is TGTGCCAGCAGCTTATGGGGGGGCCGTGATACGCAGTATTTT. The encoded protein is CASSLWGGRDTQYF.

This clone showed up just once. V gene TRBV19 combines with J gene TRBJ1-4; TRBD1 matches at 9 bases. The V and J ends lost 6 bases and 5 bases, in that order; junction bases with no gene match: 4. This CDR3 is 14 amino acids long. Germline CDR1 and CDR2: LNHDA and SQIVND (reference sequence). In nucleotides, the CDR3 is TGTGCCAGTAGCTCCGGGACAGGGAATGAAAAACTGTTTTTT. Encoded protein: CASSSGTGNEKLFF. Filled out from reference TRBV19 and TRBJ1-4, the complete variable domain reads DGGITQSPKYLFRKEGQNVTLSCEQNLNHDAMYWYRQDPGQGLRLIYYSQIVNDFQKGDIAEGYSVSREKKESFPLTVTSAQKNPTAFYLCASSSGTGNEKLFFGSGTQLSVL.

This clone was picked up one time. This chain connects TRBV5-4 to TRBJ2-1, with TRBD2 matching over 8 bases. The CDR3 is made up of 15 amino acids. The germline gives CDR1 SGHNT, CDR2 YYREEE (reference sequence). V trimming: 4 bases; J trimming: 5 bases; junction bases outside the gene matches: 8. The CDR3 DNA sequence: TGTGCCAGCAGCCCACCCAGCGGGAGAGACAATGAGCAGTTCTTC. This gives the protein CASSPPSGRDNEQFF.

The CDR3 DNA sequence: TGTGCCAGTAGTGGACAGGGATATAGCAATCAGCCCCAGCATTTT. This codes for CASSGQGYSNQPQHF. V usage is TRBV19 and J usage is TRBJ1-5; 8 nucleotides align to TRBD1. The CDR3 is 15 residues long. CDR1 is LNHDA, CDR2 SQIVND, per germline (reference sequence). V lost 5 bases and J lost 0; bases outside the gene matches: 3.

This clone was picked up one time. V is TRBV6-5 and J is TRBJ2-7; D gene uncertain. V lost 6 bases and J lost 0, with 12 bases in between. The CDR3 contains 14 residues. Germline CDR1 and CDR2: MNHEY and SVGAGI. The CDR3 is CASRDGSRSYEQYF. In DNA, the CDR3 is TGTGCCAGCAGAGACGGGTCGCGCTCCTACGAGCAGTACTTC.

The V gene is TRBV6-4, the J gene TRBJ2-3; tentatively, D is TRBD2 (5 bases). The CDR3 has 14 residues. Germline values: CDR1 MRHNA, CDR2 SNTAGT. Trimming left V 5 bases short and J 5 bases short, with 14 bases between. CDR3 amino acids: CASSPDSVGDTQYF. DNA for the CDR3: TGTGCCAGCAGTCCCGATAGCGTTGGAGATACGCAGTATTTT.

The V call is TRBV2, the J call TRBJ1-2; unclear D gene. CDR3 size: 14 residues. Trimming shortened V by 4 bases and J by 8 bases, and 17 bases separated the two germline ends. In germline, CDR1 is SNHLY, CDR2 FYNNEI. DNA for the CDR3: TGTGCCAGCAGTGCCGGGAGGACCTGGAGAGGCTACACCTTC. Protein sequence: CASSAGRTWRGYTF.

V is TRBV25-1 and J is TRBJ2-7; possible D gene TRBD1, 6 bases. The CDR3 loop spans 12 amino acids. Germline CDR1 and CDR2: MGHDK and SYGVNS. V gave up 4 bases and J gave up 6 bases, with 10 bases separating them. CDR3 protein: CASSATGREQYF. In DNA form, the CDR3 reads TGTGCCAGCAGTGCCACAGGGCGCGAGCAGTACTTC.

The V gene is TRBV12-3 or TRBV12-4, the J gene TRBJ2-3; no firm D call. This CDR3 spans 13 amino acids. V was pared by 3 bases and J by 8 bases, with 12 bases between. The chain's CDR3 is CASSFEESLTQYF. The CDR3 region has the DNA TGTGCCAGCAGTTTCGAGGAGTCTCTTACGCAGTATTTT.

A few counts support this clone. The J gene is TRBJ2-7, the V gene TRBV5-1; D possibly corresponds to TRBD1 (6 bases). Germline-derived CDR1 and CDR2 are SGHRS and YFSETQ. V was pared by 6 bases and J by 3 bases, with 10 bases between. This CDR3 has 12 amino acids. DNA for the CDR3: TGCGCCAGCAAGGGGGTTTACTACGAGCAGTACTTC. As protein: CASKGVYYEQYF.

This clone appeared a few times. The chain carries TRBV7-8 and TRBJ2-2; TRBD2 is a possible D gene (6 bases). The CDR3 runs to 14 residues. The V gene lost 8 bases and the J gene lost 6 bases, with 16 bases spanning the gap. Germline values: CDR1 SGHVS, CDR2 FQNEAQ. CDR3 nucleotide sequence: TGTGCCAGCCGAGGGGCTCGCGGGGCCGGGGAGCTGTTTTTT. Translation gives CASRGARGAGELFF.

This rearrangement joins TRBV7-8 to TRBJ2-7; 11 nucleotides agree with TRBD1. The CDR3 has 14 residues. V lost 5 bases, J lost 4 bases, and 4 bases stayed unmatched. Germline V gives CDR1 SGHVS, CDR2 FQNEAQ. The CDR3, as DNA: TGTGCCAGCAGCCAAGGACAGGGGGCTTACGAGCAGTACTTC. Encoded protein: CASSQGQGAYEQYF.

This clone was detected once. This chain links TRBV3-1 (or the pseudogene TRBV3-2) with TRBJ1-3; unclear D gene. Germline V gene lookup returns CDR1 LGHDT and CDR2 YNNKEL (reference sequence). Deletions cut 6 bases from V and 5 bases from J, with 11 bases between. The CDR3 totals 13 residues. In DNA form, the CDR3 reads TGTGCCAGCAGGTCAGATTCGCGAAACACCATATATTTT. It encodes CASRSDSRNTIYF.

The chain uses TRBV4-1 and TRBJ2-7; D is possibly TRBD1 (5 bases). Germline V gene sequence: CDR1 MGHRA, CDR2 YSYEKL. CDR3 length equals 15 residues. The ends were cut back, 4 bases at V and 0 bases at J, with 13 bases in the middle. CDR3 residues: CASSPGVGASYEQYF. The DNA for the CDR3 is TGCGCCAGCAGCCCCGGCGTAGGGGCCTCCTACGAGCAGTACTTC.

This clone was counted once. The chain has TRBV27 and TRBJ2-7; 9 bases line up with TRBD1. The CDR3 loop spans 15 amino acids. The junction had 4 bases not matched to a gene; V was cut back by 0 bases and J by 4 bases. CDR1 MNHEY and CDR2 SMNVEV come from the germline V gene (reference sequence). In nucleotides, the CDR3 is TGTGCCAGCAGTTTATCACAGGGGGCGCATTACGAGCAGTACTTC. Protein: CASSLSQGAHYEQYF.

Only one count was recorded for this clone. CDR3 DNA: TGTGCCAGCAAAGCGGCCGGGAAAGAGACCCAGTACTTC. Translation: CASKAAGKETQYF. V gene TRBV2 combines with J gene TRBJ2-5, with D perhaps TRBD2 (5 bases). The germline V and J ends were trimmed by 7 bases and 3 bases, with 12 bases remaining between them. Germline loops: CDR1 SNHLY, CDR2 FYNNEI. The CDR3 length is 13 residues.